The table lists the clone carrying this T cell receptor (beta chain) with a count of one. These data come from a study of glioma-infiltrating T cells after dendritic cell vaccination. Across the study: Dendritic cell vaccination trial patients had either newly diagnosed or recurrent glioblastoma. Treatment, given 2003 to 2012, was autologous tumor lysate-pulsed dendritic cell vaccination.

Germline CDR1 and CDR2: GTSNPN and SVGIG (reference sequence). V shed 7 bases and J 2 bases; nucleotides not matched to a gene: 11. The CDR3 sequence is 15 residues long. The primer mix had 60 V beta and 13 J beta primers. Data came from immunoSEQ multiplex PCR; TCRdb stores just in-frame clones and leaves some out. The table lists 55,000 to 75,000 clones, roughly 83% of them singletons. Time point in this sample: after dendritic cell vaccination, including at tumor progression/relapse. Selection required adequate fresh-frozen tumor tissue plus more than two years' survival data. V gene TRBV30 combines with J gene TRBJ2-7, with 10 bases matching TRBD1. This receptor was taken from a human donor with glioblastoma. Sequencing used blood, obtained after dendritic cell vaccination. The CDR3 reads CALKNRDRGTYEQYF. CDR3 coding DNA: TGTGCCTTGAAGAACCGGGACAGGGGAACCTACGAGCAGTACTTC.